The source of this T cell receptor beta chain is a study of Graves' ophthalmopathy and Graves' hyperthyroidism. RNA served as the template for amplifying TCR beta CDR3 regions. HTBI-primed RT-PCR formed the first round, and a multiplex PCR formed the second. In TCRdb, the multiplex PCR reads were re-called with MiXCR into one record per CDR3 protein. The sample has 900,000 to 1,200,000 distinct CDR3 sequences, roughly two fifths seen once; the top ten hold 11%. Study results and limitations: Predictions made by the model for ophthalmopathy progression reached 70.59% sensitivity and less than 80% specificity.

This clonotype occurred many times. Antigen unknown. This clonotype was obtained from an adult man with Graves' hyperthyroidism. The sample comprised peripheral blood or thyroid tissue (not recorded which).

CDR3 sequence (DNA): TGCAGCGTTGCTCTGCGGAGGAGCTCCTACGAGCAGTACTTC. The encoded protein is CSVALRRSSYEQYF. The V and J genes are TRBV29-1 and TRBJ2-7; possibly TRBD2 for D (5 bases). The V end was cut by 4 bases, the J end by 0 bases, with 13 bases between. CDR1 is SQVTM and CDR2 is ANQGSEA in the germline V gene. The CDR3 is made up of 14 amino acids.